This T cell receptor (beta chain) is from a study of T cells in Graves' hyperthyroidism and ophthalmopathy. General study points: Blood shared most expanded thyroid clonotypes above 0.001.

Researchers amplified the TCR beta CDR3 regions from RNA transcripts. With the HTBI primer set, the TCR CDR3 went through a first round of RT-PCR. TCRdb ran MiXCR on the multiplex PCR reads and lists one entry per CDR3 protein. The sample shows 550,000 to 850,000 distinct CDR3 sequences, approximately 19% of them seen only once. This clonotype was observed a few times. The antigen is undetermined. V dropped 5 bases and J dropped 0 bases, with 10 bases sitting between them. The CDR3 consists of 13 residues. The V gene's germline CDR1 is GTSNPN and CDR2 SVGIG (reference sequence). PBMCs came from 10 ml fresh peripheral blood.

The sequenced sample was blood. The gene calls are TRBV30 and TRBJ1-1, with D tentatively TRBD1 (6 bases). This clonotype originated in a woman aged 45-60 years with Graves' hyperthyroidism that later progressed to Graves' ophthalmopathy. CDR3 sequence reads: CAWGDNLNTEAFF. The CDR3 DNA sequence: TGTGCCTGGGGGGACAACCTGAACACTGAAGCTTTCTTT.